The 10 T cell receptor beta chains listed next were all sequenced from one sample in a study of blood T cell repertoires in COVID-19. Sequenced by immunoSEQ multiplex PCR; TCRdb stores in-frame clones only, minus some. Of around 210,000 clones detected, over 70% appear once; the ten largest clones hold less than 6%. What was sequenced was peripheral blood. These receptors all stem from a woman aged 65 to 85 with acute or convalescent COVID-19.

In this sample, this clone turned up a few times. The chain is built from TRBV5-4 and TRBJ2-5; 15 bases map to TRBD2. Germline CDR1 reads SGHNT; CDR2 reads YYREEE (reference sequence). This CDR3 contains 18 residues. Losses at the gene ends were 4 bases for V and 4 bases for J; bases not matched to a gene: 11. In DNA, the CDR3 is TGTGCCAGCAGCCCCTCAGGACTAGCGGGAGGGGGAGGAGAGACCCAGTACTTC. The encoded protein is CASSPSGLAGGGGETQYF. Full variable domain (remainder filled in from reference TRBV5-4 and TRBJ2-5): ETGVTQSPTHLIKTRGQQVTLRCSSQSGHNTVSWYQQALGQGPQFIFQYYREEENGRGNFPPRFSGLQFPNYSSELNVNALELDDSALYLCASSPSGLAGGGGETQYFGPGTRLLVL.

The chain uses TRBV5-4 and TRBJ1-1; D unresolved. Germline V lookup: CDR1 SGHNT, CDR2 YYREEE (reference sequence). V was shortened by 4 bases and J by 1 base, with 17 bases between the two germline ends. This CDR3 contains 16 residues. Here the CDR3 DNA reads TGTGCCAGCAGCCCACCGGCCGCGGGAAGGAACACTGAAGCTTTCTTT. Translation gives CASSPPAAGRNTEAFF.

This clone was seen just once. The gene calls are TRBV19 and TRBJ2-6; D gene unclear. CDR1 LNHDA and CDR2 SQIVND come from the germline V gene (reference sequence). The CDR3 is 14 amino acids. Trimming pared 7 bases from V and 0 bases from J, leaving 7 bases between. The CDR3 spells CASTPYSGANVLTF. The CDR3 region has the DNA TGTGCCAGTACTCCGTACTCTGGGGCCAACGTCCTGACTTTC.

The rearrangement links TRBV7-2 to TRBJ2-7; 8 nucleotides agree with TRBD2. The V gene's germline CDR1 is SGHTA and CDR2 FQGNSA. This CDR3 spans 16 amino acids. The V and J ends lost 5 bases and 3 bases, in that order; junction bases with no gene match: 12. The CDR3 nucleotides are TGTGCCAGCAGCCCGACCACGCGTAGCGGGAACTACGAGCAGTACTTC. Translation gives CASSPTTRSGNYEQYF.

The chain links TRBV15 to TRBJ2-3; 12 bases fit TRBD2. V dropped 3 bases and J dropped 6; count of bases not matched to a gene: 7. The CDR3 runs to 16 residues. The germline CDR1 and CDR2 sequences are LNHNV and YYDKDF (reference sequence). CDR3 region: CATSSGLAGRMDTQYF. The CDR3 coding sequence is TGTGCCACCAGCAGCGGACTAGCGGGGAGGATGGATACGCAGTATTTT. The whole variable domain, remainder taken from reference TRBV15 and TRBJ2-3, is DAMVIQNPRYQVTQFGKPVTLSCSQTLNHNVMYWYQQKSSQAPKLLFHYYDKDFNNEADTPDNFQSRRPNTSFCFLDIRSPGLGDTAMYLCATSSGLAGRMDTQYFGPGTRLTVL.

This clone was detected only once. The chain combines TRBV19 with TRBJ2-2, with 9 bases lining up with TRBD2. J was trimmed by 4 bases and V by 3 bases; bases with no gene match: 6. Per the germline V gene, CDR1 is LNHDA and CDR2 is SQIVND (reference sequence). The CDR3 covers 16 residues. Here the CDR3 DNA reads TGTGCCAGTAGTATCTTCGCGGGAGGGAGCACCGGGGAGCTGTTTTTT. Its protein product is CASSIFAGGSTGELFF.

CDR3 residues: CASSRDGEGEQYF. CDR3 coding DNA: TGCGCCAGCAGCCGGGACGGGGAGGGGGAGCAGTACTTC. V and J are TRBV5-1 and TRBJ2-7; TRBD2 agrees at 7 bases. From germline, CDR1 is SGHRS and CDR2 YFSETQ. This CDR3 contains 13 residues. V lost 4 bases, J lost 7 bases, and 8 bases stayed unmatched.

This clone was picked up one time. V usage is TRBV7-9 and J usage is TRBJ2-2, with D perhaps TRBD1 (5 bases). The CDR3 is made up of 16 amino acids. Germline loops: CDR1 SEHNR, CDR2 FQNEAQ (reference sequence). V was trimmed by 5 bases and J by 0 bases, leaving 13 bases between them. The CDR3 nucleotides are TGTGCCAGCAGCACTCGGACACCTACGAACACCGGGGAGCTGTTTTTT. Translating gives CASSTRTPTNTGELFF.

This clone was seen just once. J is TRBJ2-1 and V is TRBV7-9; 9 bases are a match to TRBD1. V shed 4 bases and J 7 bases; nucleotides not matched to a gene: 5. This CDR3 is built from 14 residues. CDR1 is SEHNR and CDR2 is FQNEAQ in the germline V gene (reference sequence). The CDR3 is CASSSTDRGNEQFF. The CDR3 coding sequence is TGTGCCAGCAGCTCCACCGACAGGGGGAATGAGCAGTTCTTC.

The CDR3 region has the DNA TGTGCCAGCTCACCACCCCGTTTGGGACTTGAAGAGACCCAGTACTTC. It specifies CASSPPRLGLEETQYF. The chain carries TRBV18 and TRBJ2-5; possibly TRBD2 for D (6 bases). Germline-derived CDR1 and CDR2 are KGHSH and LQKENI. Trimming took off 0 bases at V and 3 bases at J, with 14 bases between the two ends. The CDR3 extends over 16 amino acids.